This T cell receptor (beta chain) derives from a study of human thymus T cells. Overall study results and limits: Related research has reported that thymic repertoires overlap highly among unrelated individuals. Gene usage (both V and J) appeared biased in thymic and blood repertoires.

Worth noting for this clone: Its antigen is as yet unknown.

CDR1 GTSNPN and CDR2 SVGIG come from the germline V gene (reference sequence). Trimming pared 5 bases from V and 6 bases from J, leaving 30 bases between. The CDR3 sequence is 18 residues long. Resections from corrective heart surgery supplied the thymus tissue. Sequencing was performed with immunoSEQ multiplex PCR; in TCRdb, only in-frame clones are kept and a portion is missing. Altogether roughly 77,000 clones are present, 85% to 95% being singletons, with the ten largest covering 0.034%. The sequencing sample was made of thymus tissue. The origin of this receptor is a girl under three years old with a congenital heart defect but otherwise immunologically healthy. This rearrangement joins TRBV30 to TRBJ2-3, with D possibly matching TRBD1 (6 bases). The CDR3 nucleotides are TGTGCCTGGGGTAGTGTCACCCGACAGGCGAAGGGTTACGATACGCAGTATTTT. Amino acids: CAWGSVTRQAKGYDTQYF.